Listed below are T cell receptor beta chains from one sample, sequenced in a study of tumor-infiltrating lymphocytes in primary liver carcinoma. TCRdb re-analysed the multiplex PCR reads in MiXCR, keeping a single row per CDR3 protein. The sample has 40,000 or so distinct CDR3 sequences, around 75% seen once. Source material: tumor-adjacent normal liver tissue. The receptors originated from a woman aged 25 to 39 with primary liver carcinoma and hepatitis B virus infection. Each CDR3 is given with its conserved first and last residue. D genes are given only for firm matches. Size is omitted from some rows. Given values are once, few, many or a class for expanded clones.

clone_size: NA
cdr3_length: 14
j_call: TRBJ2-5
v_call: TRBV12-3/TRBV12-4
d_call: NA
cdr3_aa: CANSSKARGETQYF
cdr3_nt: TGTGCCAACAGCTCAAAAGCGAGGGGAGAGACCCAGTACTTC

clone_size: NA
cdr3_length: 19
j_call: TRBJ2-3
v_call: TRBV11-3
d_call: TRBD2
cdr3_aa: CDSGLGFGAGAGGTDTQYF
cdr3_nt: TGTGACAGCGGCTTAGGTTTTGGAGCGGGAGCAGGGGGCACAGATACGCAGTATTTT

clone_size: many
cdr3_length: 13
j_call: TRBJ1-1
v_call: TRBV5-4
d_call: NA
cdr3_aa: CASSTRGPTEAFF
cdr3_nt: TGTGCCAGCAGCACCAGGGGACCCACTGAAGCTTTCTTT

clone_size: NA
cdr3_length: 15
j_call: TRBJ2-7
v_call: TRBV6-2/TRBV6-3
d_call: NA
cdr3_aa: CASSYRLGNRYEQYF
cdr3_nt: TGTGCCAGCAGTTACCGACTAGGGAACCGCTATGAGCAGTACTTC

clone_size: NA
cdr3_length: 14
j_call: TRBJ1-2
v_call: TRBV4-3
d_call: NA
cdr3_aa: CAGSAELEIYGYAF
cdr3_nt: TGCGCTGGCAGCGCTGAGTTGGAGATCTATGGCTACGCCTTC

clone_size: NA
cdr3_length: 14
j_call: TRBJ2-7
v_call: TRBV6-2/TRBV6-3
d_call: NA
cdr3_aa: CASSYVTDSYEQYF
cdr3_nt: TGTGCCAGCAGTTACGTGACAGATTCTTACGAGCAATACTTC

clone_size: NA
cdr3_length: 16
j_call: TRBJ2-3
v_call: TRBV13
d_call: NA
cdr3_aa: CATETTGRRWADTQYF
cdr3_nt: TGTGCCACCGAAACGACTGGCAGACGATGGGCAGATACGCAGTATTTT

clone_size: NA
cdr3_length: 14
j_call: TRBJ2-3
v_call: TRBV6-5
d_call: NA
cdr3_aa: CASKVAGGTDTHYF
cdr3_nt: NA

clone_size: many
cdr3_length: 13
j_call: TRBJ2-7
v_call: TRBV7-3
d_call: NA
cdr3_aa: CASSLTTKDKQYF
cdr3_nt: TGTGCCAGCAGCTTAACGACTAAGGACAAGCAGTACTTC

clone_size: NA
cdr3_length: 13
j_call: TRBJ1-2
v_call: TRBV30
d_call: NA
cdr3_aa: CAWTWGRGISYTF
cdr3_nt: TGTGCCTGGACTTGGGGGCGTGGGATTAGCTACACCTTC

clone_size: once
cdr3_length: 16
j_call: TRBJ2-2
v_call: TRBV11-3
d_call: TRBD2
cdr3_aa: CASSLVAGLITGELSF
cdr3_nt: TGCGCCAGCAGCTTAGTAGCGGGCCTTATCACCGGGGAGCTGTCTTTT

clone_size: NA
cdr3_length: 16
j_call: TRBJ2-7
v_call: TRBV6-5
d_call: NA
cdr3_aa: CASSGSDRPSGCEQYF
cdr3_nt: TGTGCCAGCAGCGGATCTGACAGACCCTCAGGTTGCGAGCAGTACTTC

clone_size: NA
cdr3_length: 15
j_call: TRBJ2-5
v_call: TRBV5-4
d_call: NA
cdr3_aa: CASSLGTNGQDTQYF
cdr3_nt: TGTGCCAGCAGCTTGGGGACTAACGGACAAGATACCCAGTACTTC

clone_size: NA
cdr3_length: 13
j_call: TRBJ2-7
v_call: TRBV7-8
d_call: NA
cdr3_aa: CASGEGRAYGLYF
cdr3_nt: TGTGCCAGTGGAGAGGGGCGCGCCTACGGGCTGTACTTC

clone_size: many
cdr3_length: 18
j_call: TRBJ2-1
v_call: TRBV5-1
d_call: TRBD1
cdr3_aa: CASSLFYSRDRGGNEQFF
cdr3_nt: TGCGCCAGCAGCTTGTTTTATTCCCGGGACAGGGGGGGCAATGAGCAGTTCTTC

clone_size: once
cdr3_length: 15
j_call: TRBJ2-7
v_call: TRBV6-1
d_call: TRBD1
cdr3_aa: CASSGVTTGSYEQYF
cdr3_nt: TGTGCCAGCAGTGGAGTCACGACAGGGTCCTACGAGCAGTACTTC

clone_size: NA
cdr3_length: 13
j_call: TRBJ2-1
v_call: TRBV29-1
d_call: NA
cdr3_aa: CSIGRHGYNEQFF
cdr3_nt: TGCAGCATTGGGAGGCATGGCTACAATGAGCAGTTCTTC

clone_size: NA
cdr3_length: 16
j_call: TRBJ2-1
v_call: TRBV6-1
d_call: TRBD2
cdr3_aa: CASSDRAGGEGHEQFF
cdr3_nt: TGTGCCAGCAGTGACCGAGCTGGAGGGGAGGGACATGAGCAGTTCTTC

clone_size: NA
cdr3_length: 15
j_call: TRBJ2-1
v_call: TRBV14
d_call: NA
cdr3_aa: CASSQRQTPYNKQFF
cdr3_nt: TGTGCCAGCAGCCAGCGACAGACCCCCTACAATAAGCAATTCTTC

clone_size: NA
cdr3_length: 17
j_call: TRBJ2-3
v_call: TRBV6-2/TRBV6-3
d_call: NA
cdr3_aa: CASSYEVRGVRGDKQYF
cdr3_nt: TGTGCCAGCAGTTACGAGGTACGCGGAGTTAGGGGGGATAAGCAGTATTTT

clone_size: NA
cdr3_length: 12
j_call: TRBJ2-5
v_call: TRBV29-1
d_call: NA
cdr3_aa: CSVDTLEETRYF
cdr3_nt: TGCAGCGTTGATACCCTGGAGGAGACCCGGTACTTC

clone_size: NA
cdr3_length: 13
j_call: TRBJ2-3
v_call: TRBV7-3
d_call: NA
cdr3_aa: CASSSRNTDTQYF
cdr3_nt: TGTGCCAGCAGCTCAAGGAACACAGATACGCAGTATTTT

clone_size: NA
cdr3_length: 11
j_call: TRBJ1-2
v_call: TRBV29-1
d_call: NA
cdr3_aa: CSVETYYGYIF
cdr3_nt: TGCAGCGTTGAGACCTACTATGGTTACATCTTC

clone_size: NA
cdr3_length: 17
j_call: TRBJ1-2
v_call: TRBV12-3/TRBV12-4
d_call: TRBD1
cdr3_aa: CASSASSGTGGGHGYTF
cdr3_nt: TGTGCCAGCAGTGCCTCCTCCGGGACAGGGGGAGGCCATGGCTACACCTTC

clone_size: NA
cdr3_length: 16
j_call: TRBJ2-1
v_call: TRBV30
d_call: NA
cdr3_aa: CAWSVRAGASYNEQFF
cdr3_nt: TGTGCCTGGAGTGTGAGAGCAGGGGCCTCTTACAATGAGCAGTTCTTC

clone_size: few
cdr3_length: 13
j_call: TRBJ2-3
v_call: TRBV14
d_call: NA
cdr3_aa: CVSSSQYTDTQYF
cdr3_nt: TGTGTCAGCAGCAGCCAATACACAGATACGCAGTATTTT

clone_size: NA
cdr3_length: 13
j_call: TRBJ2-7
v_call: TRBV11-2
d_call: TRBD2
cdr3_aa: CAGSSDRGGVKYF
cdr3_nt: TGTGCAGGCAGCTCAGATCGTGGGGGGGTTAAGTACTTC

clone_size: many
cdr3_length: 14
j_call: TRBJ2-7
v_call: TRBV6-6
d_call: TRBD2
cdr3_aa: CASSPTSGIYEQYF
cdr3_nt: TGTGCCAGCAGCCCAACTAGCGGGATCTACGAGCAGTACTTC

clone_size: many
cdr3_length: 15
j_call: TRBJ1-2
v_call: TRBV4-3
d_call: NA
cdr3_aa: CASSQGRSSNYGYTF
cdr3_nt: TGCGCCAGCAGCCAAGGAAGGAGCTCTAACTATGGCTACACCTTC

clone_size: NA
cdr3_length: 12
j_call: TRBJ2-7
v_call: TRBV11-2
d_call: NA
cdr3_aa: CASSLGPTEQYF
cdr3_nt: TGTGCCAGCAGCTTAGGTCCCACCGAGCAGTACTTC